This entry concerns a single T cell receptor beta chain. CDR1 and CDR2 from the germline V gene are SGHDT and YYEEEE. Trimming removed 2 bases from V and 3 bases from J; junction bases left unmatched: 8. The CDR3 has 17 residues. The data are from a study of shared T cell receptors in the human thymus. Data came from immunoSEQ multiplex PCR; TCRdb stores just in-frame clones and leaves some out. The sample lists roughly 550,000 clones; approximately 80% were seen once. These data were also reused for a study on human thymus T cells. According to that study: Healthy Finnish infants undergoing corrective surgery for congenital heart defects were the donors. Thymus specimens were resections from corrective heart surgery. Biased V and J segment usage appeared in thymus and peripheral blood. Among unrelated individuals, related research reported thymic repertoires that overlapped highly.

The sample consisted of thymocytes. The chain couples TRBV5-6 to TRBJ2-1, with 10 bases that match TRBD1. The sequence was obtained from a boy younger than two with a congenital heart defect. The CDR3 region has the DNA TGTGCCAGCAGCTTAGCCGGGACAGGGGATTTCTACAATGAGCAGTTCTTC. Encoded protein: CASSLAGTGDFYNEQFF.